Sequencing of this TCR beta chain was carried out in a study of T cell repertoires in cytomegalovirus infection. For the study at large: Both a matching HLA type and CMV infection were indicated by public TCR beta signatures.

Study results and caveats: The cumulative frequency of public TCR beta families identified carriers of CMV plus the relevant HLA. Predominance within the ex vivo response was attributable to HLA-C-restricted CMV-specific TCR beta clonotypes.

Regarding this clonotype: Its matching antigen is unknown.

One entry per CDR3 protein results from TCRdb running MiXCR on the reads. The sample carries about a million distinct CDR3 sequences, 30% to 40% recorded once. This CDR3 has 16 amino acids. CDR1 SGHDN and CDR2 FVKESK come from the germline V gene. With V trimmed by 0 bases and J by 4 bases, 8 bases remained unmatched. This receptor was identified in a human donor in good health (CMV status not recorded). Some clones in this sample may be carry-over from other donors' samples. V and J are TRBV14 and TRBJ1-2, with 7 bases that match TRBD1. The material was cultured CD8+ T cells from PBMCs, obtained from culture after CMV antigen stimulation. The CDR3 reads CASSQDRTGGTYGYTF. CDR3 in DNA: TGTGCCAGCAGCCAAGATAGGACAGGAGGAACCTATGGCTACACCTTC.